The clone carrying this T cell receptor (beta chain) has just one count. Its specificity is not known. The data stem from a study of T cell responses to AZD1222 COVID-19 vaccine. The study, taken as a whole, reports: Vaccine-associated CD4 TCRs ranged over spike, dominating at 160-218 and 743-854. With two AZD1222 doses given, Spike-specific TCR breadth and depth both rose.

This CDR3 region has 16 residues. Germline V gene sequence: CDR1 SGHTA, CDR2 FQGNSA. With 1 base clipped from V and 2 bases from J, the junction kept 4 bases outside the gene matches. Profiling relied on immunoSEQ multiplex PCR, and the TCRdb table lists in-frame clones only, not all of them. Here the sample spans 120,000 or so clones, roughly 90% being singletons. The chain couples TRBV7-2 to TRBJ2-3; 9 bases align to TRBD2. The TCR was taken from an adult in good health. The sequenced sample was peripheral blood, obtained on day 0 of AZD1222 vaccination. CDR3: CASSLGGRGNTDTQYF. CDR3 nucleotides: TGTGCCAGCAGCTTAGGCGGGAGGGGTAACACAGATACGCAGTATTTT.